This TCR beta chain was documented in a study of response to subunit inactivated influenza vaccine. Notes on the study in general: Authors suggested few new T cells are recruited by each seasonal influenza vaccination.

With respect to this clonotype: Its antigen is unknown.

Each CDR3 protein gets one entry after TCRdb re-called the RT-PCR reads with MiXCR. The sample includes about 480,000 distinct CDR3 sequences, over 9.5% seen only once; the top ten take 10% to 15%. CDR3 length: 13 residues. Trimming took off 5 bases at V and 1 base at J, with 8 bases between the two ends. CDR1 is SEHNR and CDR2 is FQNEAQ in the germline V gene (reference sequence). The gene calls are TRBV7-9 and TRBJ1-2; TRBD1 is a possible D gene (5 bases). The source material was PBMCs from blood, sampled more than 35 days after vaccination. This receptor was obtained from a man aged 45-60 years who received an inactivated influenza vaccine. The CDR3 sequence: CASSHGGNYGYTF. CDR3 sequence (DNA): TGTGCCAGCAGCCATGGGGGTAACTATGGCTACACCTTC.